These 30 T cell receptor beta chains share one sample of origin, sequenced in a study of low-dose radiotherapy and immunotherapy resistance in tumors. TRAV and TRBV primers primed cDNA for both TCRalpha and TCRbeta. With a constant-region primer and a V-primer adapter, TCRs were subjected to approximately 20 PCR cycles of amplification. MiXCR was run by TCRdb on the reads, yielding one entry per CDR3 protein. Of tens of thousands of distinct CDR3 sequences listed, about 23% are singletons. Time point defined: before trial treatment. The material was PBMCs, obtained before treatment. These receptor sequences come from a male donor with prostate cancer.

Points on this clonotype: Its ends do not fully match the called genes, so a read error is possible. J is TRBJ1-2 and V is TRBV5-3; 7 positions match TRBD1. TRBV5-3 is classed as an ORF, of uncertain function. The CDR3 runs 13 residues. In nucleotides, the CDR3 is TGTGCCAGCAGCTTGGTGACAGGGAATGGCTACACCTTC. Translated: CASSLVTGNGYTF.

In its sample, this clonotype was seen many times. The chain combines TRBV12-3 or TRBV12-4 with TRBJ1-5, with no clear D. The germline V and J ends were trimmed by 7 bases and 6 bases, with 25 bases remaining between them. This CDR3 spans 17 amino acids. CDR3 sequence (DNA): TGTGCCAGCAATTTCAATGGGAACTCAGCGGTCGCTCAGCCCCAGCATTTT. Its protein product is CASNFNGNSAVAQPQHF.

Ten or more counts support this clonotype. The rearrangement links TRBV6-1 to TRBJ2-7, with D perhaps assigned TRBD1 or TRBD2 (7 bases each). Between the trimmed V and J ends, which lost 7 bases and 6 bases, there was a span of 19 bases. Per the germline V gene, CDR1 is MNHNS and CDR2 is SASEGT. This CDR3 has 14 amino acids. CDR3: CASNRAGQPTEQYF. CDR3 DNA: TGTGCCAGCAACCGAGCGGGACAGCCAACCGAGCAGTACTTC.

This chain uses TRBV12-3 or TRBV12-4 with TRBJ2-1; 7 bases agree with TRBD2. This CDR3 region has 15 residues. The V and J ends lost 1 base and 7 bases, in that order; junction bases with no gene match: 7. CDR3 residues: CASSLGLALRNEQFF. The CDR3 DNA reads as TGTGCCAGCAGTTTAGGACTAGCTCTCAGGAATGAGCAGTTCTTC.

Points on this clonotype: This may be a read error, as it is one base from a much larger clone. The chain uses TRBV5-1 and TRBJ1-4; D is unresolved. The CDR3 has 13 amino acids. Germline lookup yields CDR1 SGHRS and CDR2 YFSETQ. CDR3 protein: CVSSTSENEKLFF. In DNA form, the CDR3 reads TGCGTCAGCAGTACATCAGAGAATGAAAAACTGTTTTTT.

Regarding this clonotype: This may stem from a read error, because a much larger clone lies one nucleotide away. This sequence joins TRBV27 and TRBJ2-5; TRBD1 is a possible D gene (6 bases). This CDR3 has 16 residues. CDR1 is MNHEY, CDR2 SMNVEV, per germline (reference sequence). V was cut by 6 bases and J by 2 bases, with 19 bases left in between. CDR3 DNA: TGTGCCAGCAGCCCGGTTGTAGGACAGAGTCAAGAGACCCAGTACTTC. As protein: CASSPVVGQSQETQYF.

On this clonotype itself: Since a far larger clone is one base different, this is likely a read error. The rearrangement links TRBV28 to TRBJ2-1; 10 bases match TRBD2. The V and J ends lost 6 bases and 8 bases, in that order; junction bases with no gene match: 16. CDR1 is MDHEN and CDR2 is SYDVKM in the germline V gene. This CDR3 comprises 17 residues. CDR3 nucleotides: TGTGCCAGCAGCTTACGGGGGACAGCGGGGGGGCGCGATGAGCAGTTCTTC. Its protein product is CASSLRGTAGGRDEQFF.

V usage is TRBV7-2 and J usage is TRBJ2-4; a possible D gene is TRBD2 (6 bases). V shed 1 base and J shed 7 bases, with 14 bases lying between them. CDR1 is SGHTA and CDR2 is FQGNSA in the germline V gene. The CDR3 length is 15 residues. The CDR3 region has the DNA TGTGCCAGCAGCTTAGAGGAGGGAGGCCTGAACATTCAGTACTTC. It yields the protein CASSLEEGGLNIQYF.

This clonotype showed up many times. The CDR3: CATSAPGTGGEQFF. The CDR3 DNA follows: TGTGCCACCAGTGCCCCCGGGACAGGGGGTGAGCAGTTCTTC. The chain combines TRBV24-1 with TRBJ2-1; 11 nucleotides align to TRBD1. The V and J ends lost 5 bases and 9 bases, in that order; junction bases with no gene match: 5. The CDR3 has 14 amino acids. Germline-derived CDR1 and CDR2 are KGHDR and SFDVKD.

This clonotype has just a few counts. This chain links TRBV6-8 with TRBJ1-1; TRBD1 might be the D (5 bases). The V gene lost 6 bases and the J gene lost 0 bases, with 11 bases spanning the gap. Germline loops: CDR1 MNHGY, CDR2 SAAAGT. The CDR3 is 14 residues long. CDR3 coding DNA: TGTGCCAGCAGACCGGGACGGATGAACACTGAAGCTTTCTTT. Translation gives CASRPGRMNTEAFF.

The chain recombines TRBV24-1 with TRBJ2-5; 13 bases are shared with TRBD2. The CDR3 is 16 residues long. Trimming took 0 bases from V and 9 from J; bases not matched to a gene: 6. Germline CDR1 is KGHDR and CDR2 is SFDVKD. Here the CDR3 reads CATSDLTSGGGEAQYF. CDR3 sequence (DNA): TGTGCCACCAGTGATTTGACTAGCGGGGGGGGCGAAGCCCAGTACTTC.

The J gene is TRBJ2-3, the V gene TRBV28; 8 bases fit TRBD1. The CDR3 runs to 15 residues. Trimming removed 10 bases from V and 10 bases from J; junction bases left unmatched: 19. CDR1 and CDR2 from the germline V gene are MDHEN and SYDVKM. The chain's CDR3 is CATKGGTGPFSAQYF. The CDR3, as DNA: TGTGCCACTAAGGGCGGGACAGGACCCTTTTCAGCGCAGTATTTT. Variable domain in full (rest from reference TRBV28 and TRBJ2-3): DVKVTQSSRYLVKRTGEKVFLECVQDMDHENMFWYRQDPGLGLRLIYFSYDVKMKEKGDIPEGYSVSREKKERFSLILESASTNQTSMYLCATKGGTGPFSAQYFGPGTRLTVL.

The chain carries TRBV10-1 and TRBJ1-6, with D hard to call. Germline V lookup: CDR1 WNHNN, CDR2 SYGVQD (reference sequence). V was trimmed by 4 bases and J by 9 bases, leaving 13 bases between them. The CDR3 extends over 14 amino acids. The CDR3 DNA reads as TGCGCCAGCAGTGTACGGACGAAGGGTTCACCCCTCCACTTT. The encoded protein is CASSVRTKGSPLHF.

Many counts were recorded for this clonotype. The CDR3 nucleotides are TGTGCCAGCAGCTCACCAACTAGCGCGAACTACCGGCAGCAGTTCTTC. Its translation: CASSSPTSANYRQQFF. This sequence joins TRBV5-4 and TRBJ2-1, with 7 bases matching TRBD2. J gave up 11 bases and V 3 bases, and 17 bases lay outside the gene matches. Germline CDR1 is SGHNT and CDR2 is YYREEE (reference sequence). CDR3 length: 16 amino acids.

This clonotype occurred a few times. The rearrangement links TRBV4-1 to TRBJ2-7, with D possibly TRBD1 on 6 matching bases. V was clipped by 5 bases and J by 0 bases, with 14 bases between them. This CDR3 is 15 amino acids long. The V gene's germline CDR1 is MGHRA and CDR2 YSYEKL. The CDR3 region has the DNA TGCGCCAGCAGCTTAACCGGGACAACCTCCTACGAGCAGTACTTC. It is translated as CASSLTGTTSYEQYF.

This clonotype was picked up many times. The V and J genes are TRBV5-4 and TRBJ2-5; 7 bases line up with TRBD2. CDR3 length: 14 residues. CDR1 SGHNT and CDR2 YYREEE come from the germline V gene (reference sequence). V trimming: 2 bases; J trimming: 6 bases; junction bases outside the gene matches: 7. In DNA, the CDR3 is TGTGCCAGCAGCTTCTGGGGGGGGGAAAAGACCCAGTACTTC. This codes for CASSFWGGEKTQYF.

The V call is TRBV28, the J call TRBJ2-1; TRBD1 aligns across 8 bases. Germline CDR1 and CDR2: MDHEN and SYDVKM. V lost 4 bases, J lost 2 bases, and 7 bases stayed unmatched. The CDR3 extends over 16 amino acids. Here the CDR3 reads CASSSEGQVTYNEQFF. As DNA, the CDR3 is TGTGCCAGCAGTTCGGAGGGACAGGTCACCTACAATGAGCAGTTCTTC.

This clonotype showed up many times. V is TRBV15 and J is TRBJ2-2; 11 nucleotides agree with TRBD2. The CDR3 contains 15 residues. The V and J ends lost 5 bases and 6 bases, in that order; junction bases with no gene match: 5. Germline CDR1 reads LNHNV; CDR2 reads YYDKDF (reference sequence). CDR3 nucleotide sequence: TGTGCCACCAGCGGAGGACTAGCGGGCCCCGGGGAGCTGTTTTTT. Protein sequence: CATSGGLAGPGELFF.

On this clonotype itself: The likely explanation is a read error, given a far larger clone one base away. J is TRBJ2-4 and V is TRBV6-6; D ambiguous. The closer fit of TRBJ2-7 to the DNA end suggests the J call may be wrong. The CDR3 totals 13 residues. Germline V CDR1 and CDR2: MNHNY, SVGAGI (reference sequence). This CDR3 is CASNEFAQYEQYF. CDR3 coding DNA: TGTGCCAGCAATGAGTTCGCGCAGTACGAGCAGTACTTC.

At least ten counts were recorded for this clonotype. The V gene is TRBV20-1, the J gene TRBJ2-1; 10 nucleotides align to TRBD1. The CDR3 sequence is 14 residues long. Trimming removed 6 bases from V and 3 bases from J; junction bases left unmatched: 5. Germline values: CDR1 DFQATT, CDR2 SNEGSKA (reference sequence). CDR3 amino acids: CSARDRGGYNEQFF. CDR3 coding DNA: TGCAGTGCAAGGGACAGGGGTGGCTACAATGAGCAGTTCTTC.

This clonotype was counted ten times or more. The rearrangement uses TRBV28 and TRBJ2-7; 7 positions match TRBD1. Per germline, CDR1 MDHEN and CDR2 SYDVKM. There are 15 residues in the CDR3. The J segment lost 3 bases and the V segment lost 3 bases, leaving 8 bases of the junction unmatched. The CDR3 DNA reads as TGTGCCAGCAGTTTCAACGACAGGGTGCGCTACGAGCAGTACTTC. Translating it yields CASSFNDRVRYEQYF.

In this sample, this clonotype turned up many times. The V call is TRBV20-1, the J call TRBJ2-7; the match to TRBD1 covers 8 bases. V was clipped by 0 bases and J by 5 bases; unmatched bases: 6. Germline-derived CDR1 and CDR2 are DFQATT and SNEGSKA (reference sequence). The CDR3 is made up of 14 amino acids. Here the CDR3 DNA reads TGCAGTGCTAGAGACAGGACAGGGTGGAACGAGCAGTACTTC. This translates into CSARDRTGWNEQYF.

The table lists this clonotype with many counts. The chain carries TRBV5-1 and TRBJ2-2; 9 bases fit TRBD1. The CDR3 runs to 16 residues. Germline CDR1 SGHRS, CDR2 YFSETQ. The V and J ends lost 3 bases and 6 bases, in that order; junction bases with no gene match: 9. CDR3 loop: CASSSGQGRGSGELFF. CDR3 DNA sequence: TGCGCCAGCAGCTCGGGACAGGGAAGAGGATCCGGGGAGCTGTTTTTT. The complete variable domain, with remaining parts taken from reference TRBV5-1 and TRBJ2-2, reads KAGVTQTPRYLIKTRGQQVTLSCSPISGHRSVSWYQQTPGQGLQFLFEYFSETQRNKGNFPGRFSGRQFSNSRSEMNVSTLELGDSALYLCASSSGQGRGSGELFFGEGSRLTVL.

This clonotype was detected many times. V and J are TRBV14 and TRBJ2-5; the match to TRBD2 covers 8 bases. In germline, CDR1 is SGHDN, CDR2 FVKESK. Losses at the gene ends were 1 base for V and 1 base for J; bases not matched to a gene: 11. This CDR3 spans 18 amino acids. The CDR3 is CASSQGSGLGDLQETQYF. The CDR3 DNA is TGTGCCAGCAGCCAAGGCTCGGGACTAGGGGACCTCCAAGAGACCCAGTACTTC.

This clonotype was seen a few times. A read error likely explains this, since a far larger clone differs by one base. The chain joins TRBV6-1 to TRBJ2-1; D is unclear. The germline V gene has CDR1 MNHNS and CDR2 SASEGT. The CDR3 covers 13 residues. Trimming took 5 bases from V and 10 from J, leaving 15 bases between them. Here the CDR3 reads CASSYSKSREQFF. The CDR3 DNA is TGTGCCAGCAGTTACTCGAAGAGCAGGGAGCAGTTCTTC.

In this sample, this clonotype turned up a few times. The chain joins TRBV2 to TRBJ1-1; tentative D call: TRBD1 (5 bases). V was trimmed by 6 bases and J by 4 bases, leaving 9 bases between them. The germline V gene encodes CDR1 SNHLY and CDR2 FYNNEI. The CDR3 sequence is 12 residues long. The CDR3 reads CASRGGGTEAFF. CDR3 nucleotide sequence: TGTGCCAGCAGGGGCGGGGGCACTGAAGCTTTCTTT.

This clonotype appeared many times. The chain has TRBV3-1 and TRBJ2-1; 8 nucleotides align to TRBD2. V gave up 3 bases and J gave up 2 bases; unmatched junction bases: 6. In germline, CDR1 is LGHDT, CDR2 YNNKEL (reference sequence). This CDR3 region has 16 residues. The CDR3 protein is CASSHRSGGPYNEQFF. DNA for the CDR3: TGTGCCAGCAGCCACCGGTCGGGGGGGCCCTACAATGAGCAGTTCTTC.

On this clonotype itself: A far larger clone is a single base away, which makes a read error likely. The chain links TRBV5-1 to TRBJ2-5; perhaps TRBD2 as D (5 bases). Germline loops: CDR1 SGHRS, CDR2 YFSETQ. The CDR3 covers 13 residues. The CDR3 DNA is TGTGCCAGCAGCGGCGGACTCGGGGAGACCCAGAACTTC. As protein: CASSGGLGETQNF.

The V and J genes are TRBV5-1 and TRBJ1-3; TRBD1 might be the D (5 bases). This CDR3 is 18 amino acids long. V lost 7 bases and J lost 0, with 23 bases in between. The germline gives CDR1 SGHRS, CDR2 YFSETQ. CDR3 in DNA: TGCGCCAGCGGGCCAAACTATCGGGACTCAAGCTCTGGAAACACCATATATTTT. Its translation: CASGPNYRDSSSGNTIYF.

In regard to this clonotype: With a much larger clone just one base away, this may be a read error. V usage is TRBV25-1 and J usage is TRBJ1-5; D gene unclear. The germline gives CDR1 MGHDK, CDR2 SYGVNS. The CDR3 has 14 amino acids. CDR3 amino acids: CASSGSKGNPPQHF. Written as DNA, the CDR3 is TGTGCCAGCAGTGGCTCGAAAGGGAATCCGCCCCAGCATTTT. The variable domain in full, completed from reference TRBV25-1 and TRBJ1-5, reads EADIYQTPRYLVIGTGKKITLECSQTMGHDKMYWYQQDPGMELHLIHYSYGVNSTEKGDLSSESTVSRIRTEHFPLTLESARPSHTSQYLCASSGSKGNPPQHFGDGTRLSIL.